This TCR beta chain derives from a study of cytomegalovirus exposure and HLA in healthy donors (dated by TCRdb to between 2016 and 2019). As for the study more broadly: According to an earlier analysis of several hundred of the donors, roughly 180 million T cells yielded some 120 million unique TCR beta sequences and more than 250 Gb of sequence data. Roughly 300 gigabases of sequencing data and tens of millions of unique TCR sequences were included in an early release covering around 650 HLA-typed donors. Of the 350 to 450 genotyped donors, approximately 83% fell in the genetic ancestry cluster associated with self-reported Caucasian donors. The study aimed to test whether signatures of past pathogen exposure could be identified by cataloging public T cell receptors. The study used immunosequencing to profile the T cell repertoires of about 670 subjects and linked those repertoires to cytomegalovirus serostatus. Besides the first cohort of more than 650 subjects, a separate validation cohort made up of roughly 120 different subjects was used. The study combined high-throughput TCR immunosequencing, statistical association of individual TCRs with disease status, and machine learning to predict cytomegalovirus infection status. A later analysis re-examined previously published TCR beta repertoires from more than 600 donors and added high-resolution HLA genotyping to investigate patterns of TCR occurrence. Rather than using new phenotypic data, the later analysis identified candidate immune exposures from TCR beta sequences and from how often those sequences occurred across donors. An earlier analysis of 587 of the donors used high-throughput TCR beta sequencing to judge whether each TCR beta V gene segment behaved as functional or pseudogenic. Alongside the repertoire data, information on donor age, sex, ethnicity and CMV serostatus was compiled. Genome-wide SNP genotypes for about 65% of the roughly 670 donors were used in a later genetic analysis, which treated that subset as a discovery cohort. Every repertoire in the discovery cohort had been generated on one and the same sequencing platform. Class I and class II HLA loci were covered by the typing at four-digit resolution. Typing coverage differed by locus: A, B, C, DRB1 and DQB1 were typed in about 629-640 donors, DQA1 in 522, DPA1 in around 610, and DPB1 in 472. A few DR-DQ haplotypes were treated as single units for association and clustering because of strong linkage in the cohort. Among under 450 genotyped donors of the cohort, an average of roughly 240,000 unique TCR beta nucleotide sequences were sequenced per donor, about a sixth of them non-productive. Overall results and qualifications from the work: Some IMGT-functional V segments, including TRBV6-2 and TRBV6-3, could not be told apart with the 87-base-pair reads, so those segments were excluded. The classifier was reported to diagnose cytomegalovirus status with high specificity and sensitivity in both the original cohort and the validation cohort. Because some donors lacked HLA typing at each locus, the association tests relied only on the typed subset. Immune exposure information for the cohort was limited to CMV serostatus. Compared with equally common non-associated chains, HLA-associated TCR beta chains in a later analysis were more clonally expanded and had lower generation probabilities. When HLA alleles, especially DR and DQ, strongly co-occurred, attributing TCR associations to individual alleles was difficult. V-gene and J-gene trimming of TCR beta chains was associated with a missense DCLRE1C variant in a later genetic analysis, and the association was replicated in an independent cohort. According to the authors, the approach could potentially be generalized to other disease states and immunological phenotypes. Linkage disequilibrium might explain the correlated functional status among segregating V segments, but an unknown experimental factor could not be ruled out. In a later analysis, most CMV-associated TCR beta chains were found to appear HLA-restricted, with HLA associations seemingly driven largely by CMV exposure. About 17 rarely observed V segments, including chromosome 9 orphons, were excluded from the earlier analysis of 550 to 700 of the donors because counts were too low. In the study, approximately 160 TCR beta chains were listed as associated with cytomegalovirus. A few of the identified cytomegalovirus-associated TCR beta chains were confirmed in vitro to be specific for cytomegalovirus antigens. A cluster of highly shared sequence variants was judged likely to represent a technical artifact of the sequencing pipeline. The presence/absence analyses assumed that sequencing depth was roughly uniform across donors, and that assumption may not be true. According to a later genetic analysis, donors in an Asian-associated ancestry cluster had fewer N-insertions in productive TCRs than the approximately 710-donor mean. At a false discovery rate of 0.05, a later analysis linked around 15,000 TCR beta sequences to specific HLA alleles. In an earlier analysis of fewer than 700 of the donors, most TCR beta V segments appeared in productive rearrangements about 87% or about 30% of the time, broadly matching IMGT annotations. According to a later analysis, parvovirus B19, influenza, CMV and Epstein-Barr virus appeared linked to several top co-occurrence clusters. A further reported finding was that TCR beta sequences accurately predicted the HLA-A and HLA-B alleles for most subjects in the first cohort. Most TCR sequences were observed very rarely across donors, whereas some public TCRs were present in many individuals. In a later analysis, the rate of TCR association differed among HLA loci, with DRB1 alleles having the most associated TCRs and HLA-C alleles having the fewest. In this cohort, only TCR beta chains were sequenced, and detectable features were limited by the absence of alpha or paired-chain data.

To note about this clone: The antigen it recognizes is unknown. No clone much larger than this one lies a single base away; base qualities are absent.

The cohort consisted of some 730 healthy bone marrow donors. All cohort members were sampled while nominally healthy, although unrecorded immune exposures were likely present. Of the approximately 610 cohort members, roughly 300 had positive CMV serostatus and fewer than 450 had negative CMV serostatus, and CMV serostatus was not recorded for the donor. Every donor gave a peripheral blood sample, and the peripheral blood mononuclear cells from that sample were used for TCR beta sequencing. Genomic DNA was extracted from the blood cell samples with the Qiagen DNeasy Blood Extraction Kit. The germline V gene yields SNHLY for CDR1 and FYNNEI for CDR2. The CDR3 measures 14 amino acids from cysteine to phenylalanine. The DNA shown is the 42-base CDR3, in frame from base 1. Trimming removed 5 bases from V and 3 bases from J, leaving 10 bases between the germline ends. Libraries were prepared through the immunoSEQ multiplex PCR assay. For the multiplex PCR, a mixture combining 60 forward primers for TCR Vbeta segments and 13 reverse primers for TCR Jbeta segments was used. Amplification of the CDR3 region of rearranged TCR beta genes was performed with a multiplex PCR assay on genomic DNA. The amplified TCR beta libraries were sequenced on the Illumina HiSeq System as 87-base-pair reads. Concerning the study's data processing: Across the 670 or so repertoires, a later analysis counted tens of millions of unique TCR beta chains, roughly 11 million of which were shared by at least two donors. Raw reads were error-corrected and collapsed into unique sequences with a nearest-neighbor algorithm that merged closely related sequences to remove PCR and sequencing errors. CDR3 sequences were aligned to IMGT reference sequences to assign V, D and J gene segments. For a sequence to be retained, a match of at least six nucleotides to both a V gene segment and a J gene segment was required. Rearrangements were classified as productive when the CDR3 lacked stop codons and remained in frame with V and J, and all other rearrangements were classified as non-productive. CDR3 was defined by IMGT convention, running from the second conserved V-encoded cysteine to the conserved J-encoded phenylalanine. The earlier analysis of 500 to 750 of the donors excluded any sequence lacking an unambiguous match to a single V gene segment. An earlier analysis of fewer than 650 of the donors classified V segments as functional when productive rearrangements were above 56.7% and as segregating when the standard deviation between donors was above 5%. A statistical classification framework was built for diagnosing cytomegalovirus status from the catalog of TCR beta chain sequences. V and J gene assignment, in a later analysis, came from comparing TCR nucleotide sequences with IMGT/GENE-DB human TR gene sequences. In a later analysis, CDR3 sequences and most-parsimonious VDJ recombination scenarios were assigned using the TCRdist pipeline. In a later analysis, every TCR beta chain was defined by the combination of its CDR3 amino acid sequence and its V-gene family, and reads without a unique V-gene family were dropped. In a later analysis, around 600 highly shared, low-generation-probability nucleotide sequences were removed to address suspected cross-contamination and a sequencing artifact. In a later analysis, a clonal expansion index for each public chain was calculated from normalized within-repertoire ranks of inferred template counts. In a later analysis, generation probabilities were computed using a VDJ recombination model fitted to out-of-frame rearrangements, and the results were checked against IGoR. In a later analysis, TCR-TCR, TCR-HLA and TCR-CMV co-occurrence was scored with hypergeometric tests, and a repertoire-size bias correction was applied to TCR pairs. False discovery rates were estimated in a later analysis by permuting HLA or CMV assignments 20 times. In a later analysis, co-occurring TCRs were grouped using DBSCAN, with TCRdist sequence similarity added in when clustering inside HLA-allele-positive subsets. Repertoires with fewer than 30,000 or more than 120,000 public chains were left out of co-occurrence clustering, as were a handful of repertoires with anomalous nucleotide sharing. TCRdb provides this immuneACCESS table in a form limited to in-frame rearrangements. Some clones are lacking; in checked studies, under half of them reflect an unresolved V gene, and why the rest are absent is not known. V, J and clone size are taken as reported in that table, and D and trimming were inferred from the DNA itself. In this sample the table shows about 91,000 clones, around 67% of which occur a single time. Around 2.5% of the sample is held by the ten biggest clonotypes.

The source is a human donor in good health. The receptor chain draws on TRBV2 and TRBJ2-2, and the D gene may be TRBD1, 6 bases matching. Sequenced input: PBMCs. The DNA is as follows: TGTGCCAGCAGTAGGACAGACTACACCGGGGAGCTGTTTTTT. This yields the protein CASSRTDYTGELFF.